This T cell receptor beta chain was recovered during a study of OX40 agonist ivuxolimab in advanced cancers. At the level of the study: Patients were given ivuxolimab, an antibody that agonizes OX40 (CD134).

To note about this clone: No antigen is known for it.

The method was immunoSEQ multiplex PCR; TCRdb's version includes in-frame clones alone and lacks a portion of them. The top ten clones hold approximately 0.38% of a sample with approximately 70,000 clones, around 83% of them seen once. Per germline, CDR1 MGHRA and CDR2 YSYEKL. The V gene end was trimmed by 5 bases and the J gene end by 7 bases; junction bases not matched to a gene: 7. The CDR3 runs 16 residues. The study's findings and limits: Determination of antigen specificity was not performed for the expanded peripheral T cells. Partial responders receiving 0.1-3.0 mg/kg showed among the lowest clonal expansion.

The genes are TRBV4-1 and TRBJ2-1, with 14 bases lining up with TRBD2. The source is an adult with an advanced solid tumor such as melanoma, head and neck, liver or kidney cancer. The source material was CD4+ or CD8+ T cells sorted from blood, sampled in a trial of the OX40 agonist ivuxolimab. The CDR3 nucleotides read TGCGCCAGCAGCTTGACTAGCGGGAGGGCCGGTAATGAGCAGTTCTTC. Translation: CASSLTSGRAGNEQFF.